The next 20 T cell receptor beta chains were all read from a single sample in a study of a mutant IDH1 vaccine in newly diagnosed glioma. Antigen specificity for these receptors is unknown. TCRdb's copy holds only in-frame clones and misses some; the assay was immunoSEQ multiplex PCR. The repertoire holds around 69,000 clones, with about 87% as singletons. Time point given: week 35, safety follow-up. Vaccination used 300 ug of mutant IDH1 20-mer peptide per dose, with topical imiquimod. The sample was PBMCs, taken from a glioma patient whose treatment included an IDH1 peptide vaccine. Receptor source: a man aged 30 to 39 with glioma.

This chain links TRBV4-3 with TRBJ2-5; TRBD2 matches at 8 bases. V lost 0 bases to trimming and J lost 3 bases; unmatched junction nucleotides: 6. The CDR3 is 16 residues long. Germline V CDR1 and CDR2: LGHNA, YSLEER. As DNA, the CDR3 is TGCGCCAGCAGCCAAGATGGTCGGGGGGGGGAAGAGACCCAGTACTTC. Translation: CASSQDGRGGEETQYF.

This chain uses TRBV14 with TRBJ1-2; no definite D call. Trimming removed 4 bases from V and 4 bases from J, with 10 bases in between. Germline V gives CDR1 SGHDN, CDR2 FVKESK. CDR3 size: 13 residues. The CDR3 here is CASSPGLTYGYTF. The CDR3 DNA reads TGTGCCAGCAGCCCCGGACTGACCTATGGCTACACCTTC.

The CDR3 sequence: CASTEGPHQETQYF. CDR3 coding DNA: TGTGCCAGCACCGAGGGACCTCACCAAGAGACCCAGTACTTC. J is TRBJ2-5 and V is TRBV2, with D perhaps assigned TRBD1 or TRBD2 (5 bases each). V lost 7 bases to trimming and J lost 0 bases, with 12 bases between them. Germline CDR1 is SNHLY and CDR2 is FYNNEI. The CDR3 consists of 14 residues.

The V gene is TRBV2, the J gene TRBJ2-7; D gene uncertain. Trimming cost V 8 bases and J 1 base, with 9 bases left between them. Germline CDR1 and CDR2: SNHLY and FYNNEI. This CDR3 is 12 amino acids long. DNA of the CDR3: TGTGCCAGCTCTACATCTTCCTACGAGCAGTACTTC. Translation: CASSTSSYEQYF.

J is TRBJ1-1 and V is TRBV7-9; no definite D call. V gave up 1 base and J gave up 0 bases, with 9 bases separating them. This CDR3 has 15 residues. Germline V gene data show CDR1 as SEHNR and CDR2 as FQNEAQ (reference sequence). DNA of the CDR3: TGTGCCAGCAGCTTAGGGTCTCTTATGAACACTGAAGCTTTCTTT. Translating gives CASSLGSLMNTEAFF.

The chain links TRBV2 to TRBJ2-3; D remains ambiguous. V shed 7 bases and J shed 0 bases, with 14 bases lying between them. The CDR3 totals 15 residues. Germline assignment: CDR1 SNHLY and CDR2 FYNNEI. The CDR3 nucleotides are TGTGCCAGCACGCCGGGCTTCGTTAGCACAGATACGCAGTATTTT. Its protein product is CASTPGFVSTDTQYF.

This chain links TRBV7-2 with TRBJ1-1, with TRBD1 as a possible D gene (5 bases). In germline, CDR1 is SGHTA, CDR2 FQGNSA. V dropped 5 bases and J dropped 1 base, with 11 bases sitting between them. The CDR3 consists of 14 residues. The CDR3 DNA reads as TGTGCCAGCAGCGACAGAGAGGGGAACACTGAAGCTTTCTTT. This gives the protein CASSDREGNTEAFF.

This clone is a singleton in its sample. The chain carries TRBV5-6 and TRBJ1-4; 10 nucleotides line up with TRBD1. Germline assignment: CDR1 SGHDT and CDR2 YYEEEE. The CDR3 is made up of 14 amino acids. Trimming at V came to 4 bases and at J to 5 bases, leaving 2 bases not matched to a gene. For the CDR3, the DNA is TGTGCCAGCAGCCGGGGACAGGGGAATGAAAAACTGTTTTTT. This sequence encodes CASSRGQGNEKLFF.

The CDR3 protein is CASSLGGQVGQPQHF. The CDR3 region has the DNA TGTGCCAGCAGCTTGGGGGGACAGGTAGGTCAGCCCCAGCATTTT. The V call is TRBV7-9, the J call TRBJ1-5; TRBD1 agrees at 8 bases. Trimming cost V 3 bases and J 6 bases; bases outside gene matches: 7. This CDR3 has 15 amino acids. CDR1 is SEHNR, CDR2 FQNEAQ, per germline (reference sequence).

The chain uses TRBV25-1 and TRBJ2-7; D possibly matches TRBD1 or TRBD2 (5 bases each). V was shortened by 4 bases and J by 4 bases, with 14 bases between the two germline ends. The CDR3 consists of 14 residues. Per germline, CDR1 MGHDK and CDR2 SYGVNS. CDR3 sequence: CASSADSWGYEQYF. The CDR3, as DNA: TGTGCCAGCAGTGCGGACTCTTGGGGGTACGAGCAGTACTTC.

The J gene is TRBJ1-3, the V gene TRBV10-3, with a weak D call TRBD1 (5 bases). This CDR3 contains 13 residues. Germline loops: CDR1 ENHRY, CDR2 SYGVKD. V shed 5 bases and J shed 1 base, with 6 bases lying between them. The CDR3 region is CAISQGSGNTIYF. The CDR3 DNA reads TGTGCCATCAGTCAGGGTTCTGGAAACACCATATATTTT.

The chain joins TRBV5-4 to TRBJ1-2, with D uncertain. Trimming pared 6 bases from V and 6 bases from J, leaving 18 bases between. This CDR3 spans 14 amino acids. Germline lookup yields CDR1 SGHNT and CDR2 YYREEE (reference sequence). The CDR3 reads CASTSTGSVHGYTF. The CDR3 DNA reads TGTGCCAGCACGTCCACGGGGAGTGTCCATGGCTACACCTTC.

The V gene is TRBV18, the J gene TRBJ2-1, with 11 bases identical to TRBD2. The CDR3 runs 15 residues. Trimming at V came to 5 bases and at J to 6 bases, leaving 6 bases not matched to a gene. CDR1 KGHSH and CDR2 LQKENI come from the germline V gene. CDR3: CASSMGLAEPNEQFF. CDR3 nucleotides: TGTGCCAGCTCAATGGGACTAGCGGAGCCCAATGAGCAGTTCTTC. Based on the CDR3 plus reference TRBV18 and TRBJ2-1, the full variable domain is NAGVMQNPRHLVRRRGQEARLRCSPMKGHSHVYWYRQLPEEGLKFMVYLQKENIIDESGMPKERFSAEFPKEGPSILRIQQVVRGDSAAYFCASSMGLAEPNEQFFGPGTRLTVL.

V gene TRBV7-8 combines with J gene TRBJ2-1, with 11 bases aligning to TRBD2. The CDR3 totals 16 residues. With 4 bases clipped from V and 4 bases from J, the junction kept 6 bases outside the gene matches. CDR1 and CDR2 from the germline V gene are SGHVS and FQNEAQ. The CDR3 DNA sequence: TGTGCCAGCAGCTCTAGGACTAGCGGGTATTACAATGAGCAGTTCTTC. Its translation is CASSSRTSGYYNEQFF.

This clone was detected once. The CDR3 DNA follows: TGCAGCGCCGGGGGACTAGCGGGATCCGAGCAGTACTTC. This translates into CSAGGLAGSEQYF. The rearrangement links TRBV29-1 to TRBJ2-7, with 13 bases identical to TRBD2. The CDR3 sequence is 13 residues long. V was pared by 7 bases and J by 6 bases, with 6 bases of the junction left unmatched. Germline V gene sequence: CDR1 SQVTM, CDR2 ANQGSEA.

This chain uses TRBV27 with TRBJ1-1; D possibly corresponds to TRBD1 (5 bases). Trimming shortened V by 2 bases and J by 4 bases, and 8 bases separated the two germline ends. The CDR3 totals 13 residues. Germline CDR1 reads MNHEY; CDR2 reads SMNVEV (reference sequence). CDR3 loop: CASSLSRATEAFF. The CDR3 DNA reads as TGTGCCAGCAGTTTAAGCAGGGCCACTGAAGCTTTCTTT.

This chain links TRBV5-5 with TRBJ1-2; D gene uncertain. Trimming cost V 4 bases and J 2 bases, with 9 bases left between them. Germline CDR1 SGHKS, CDR2 YYEKEE (reference sequence). This CDR3 contains 13 residues. The DNA for the CDR3 is TGTGCCAGCAGCCAAGACCTGAACTATGGCTACACCTTC. Encoded protein: CASSQDLNYGYTF.

This clone appeared a single time. Within the sample, other DNA sequences also encode this same CDR3. The chain links TRBV7-3 to TRBJ1-1; TRBD1 is a possible D gene (6 bases). The germline V gene encodes CDR1 SGHTA and CDR2 FQGTGA. The CDR3 spans 14 residues. Trimming shortened V by 0 bases and J by 3 bases, and 8 bases separated the two germline ends. CDR3: CASSLTGADTEAFF. CDR3 sequence (DNA): TGTGCCAGCAGCTTAACGGGGGCGGACACTGAAGCTTTCTTT.

CDR3 residues: CASSPQTGATLYEQYF. The CDR3 DNA follows: TGTGCCAGCAGCCCCCAGACAGGGGCGACCCTCTACGAGCAGTACTTC. The rearrangement joins TRBV7-9 to TRBJ2-5, with 8 bases aligning to TRBD1. TRBJ2-7 explains the end of the DNA better; the J call may be wrong. CDR1 SEHNR and CDR2 FQNEAQ come from the germline V gene (reference sequence). This CDR3 is 16 amino acids long.

V is TRBV7-9 and J is TRBJ2-1; 7 bases agree with TRBD2. CDR3 length equals 19 residues. Unmatched junction bases numbered 16, after V lost 4 bases and J lost 1 base. Per the germline V gene, CDR1 is SEHNR and CDR2 is FQNEAQ (reference sequence). The CDR3 protein is CASSSTPGLTPRSYNEQFF. The CDR3 DNA is TGTGCCAGCAGCTCAACGCCGGGACTAACCCCTAGGTCCTACAATGAGCAGTTCTTC.